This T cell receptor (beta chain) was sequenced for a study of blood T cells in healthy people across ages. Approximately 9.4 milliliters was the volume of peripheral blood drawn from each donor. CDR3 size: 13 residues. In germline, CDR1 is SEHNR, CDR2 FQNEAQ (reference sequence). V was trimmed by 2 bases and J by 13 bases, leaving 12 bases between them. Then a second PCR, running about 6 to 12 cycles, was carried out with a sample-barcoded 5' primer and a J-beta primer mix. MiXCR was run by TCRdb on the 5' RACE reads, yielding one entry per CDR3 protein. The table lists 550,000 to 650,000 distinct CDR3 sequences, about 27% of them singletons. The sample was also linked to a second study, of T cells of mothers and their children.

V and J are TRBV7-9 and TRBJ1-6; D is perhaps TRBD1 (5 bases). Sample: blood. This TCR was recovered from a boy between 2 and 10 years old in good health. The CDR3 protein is CASSLQGYGPLHF. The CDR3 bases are TGTGCCAGCAGCTTACAGGGCTATGGGCCCCTCCACTTT.